One sample yielded the 2 T cell receptor beta chains listed below, sequenced in a study of blood T cell repertoires in COVID-19. The table came from immunoSEQ multiplex PCR; TCRdb's copy has only in-frame clones and leaves some out. This repertoire shows some 380,000 clones, 90% found once; its top ten account for about 6.8%. The sample comprised peripheral blood. Source of these receptors: a man aged 18 to 29 with active or convalescent COVID-19.

CDR3 in amino acids: CASSSALVSYEQYF. The CDR3 bases are TGTGCCAGCAGTTCCGCACTGGTCTCCTACGAGCAGTACTTC. V and J are TRBV27 and TRBJ2-7; D is ambiguous. Germline V gene sequence: CDR1 MNHEY, CDR2 SMNVEV (reference sequence). The V end was cut by 4 bases, the J end by 0 bases, with 10 bases between. There are 14 residues in the CDR3.

This rearrangement joins TRBV5-1 to TRBJ2-7; possibly TRBD1 for D (6 bases). Trimming shortened V by 1 base and J by 2 bases, and 19 bases separated the two germline ends. Germline V gives CDR1 SGHRS, CDR2 YFSETQ. The CDR3 is 17 amino acids. The CDR3 DNA follows: TGCGCCAGCAGCTTGATTGGTGGACAGCGATTTACCTACGAGCAGTACTTC. Translating it yields CASSLIGGQRFTYEQYF.